Below, 15 T cell receptor beta chains from the same sample are listed, as sequenced in a study of T cell responses to AZD1222 COVID-19 vaccine. Method: immunoSEQ multiplex PCR; TCRdb's copy keeps in-frame clones and lacks some. The sample consists of approximately 80,000 clones, 80% to 90% of them appearing once. The starting material was peripheral blood, obtained on day 0 of AZD1222 vaccination. Receptors were obtained from an adult in good health.

The V and J genes are TRBV27 and TRBJ2-1, with TRBD2 matching over 11 bases. Germline loops: CDR1 MNHEY, CDR2 SMNVEV (reference sequence). The CDR3 sequence is 15 residues long. Losses at the gene ends were 5 bases for V and 5 bases for J; bases not matched to a gene: 5. The DNA for the CDR3 is TGTGCCAGCAGTAAACTAGCGGGAGCCAACAATGAGCAGTTCTTC. Its protein product is CASSKLAGANNEQFF.

This rearrangement joins TRBV5-1 to TRBJ2-2; TRBD2 agrees at 8 bases. The CDR3 runs to 15 residues. Per germline, CDR1 SGHRS and CDR2 YFSETQ. J lost 0 bases, V lost 5 bases, and 3 bases had no gene match. CDR3 protein: CASSPSGPNTGELFF. CDR3 nucleotide sequence: TGCGCCAGCAGTCCTAGCGGGCCGAACACCGGGGAGCTGTTTTTT. Variable domain in full (rest from reference TRBV5-1 and TRBJ2-2): KAGVTQTPRYLIKTRGQQVTLSCSPISGHRSVSWYQQTPGQGLQFLFEYFSETQRNKGNFPGRFSGRQFSNSRSEMNVSTLELGDSALYLCASSPSGPNTGELFFGEGSRLTVL.

This clone appeared a few times. The chain recombines TRBV5-6 with TRBJ1-1; D might be TRBD1 (5 bases). CDR1 and CDR2 (germline): SGHDT, YYEEEE. CDR3 length: 13 residues. The V end lost 6 bases, the J end lost 5 bases, and 14 bases lay between the germline ends. CDR3 residues: CASTWGPGTEAFF. CDR3 bases: TGTGCCAGCACCTGGGGCCCAGGGACTGAAGCTTTCTTT.

CDR3 sequence reads: CASSLGRQNYGYTF. The DNA for the CDR3 is TGTGCCAGCAGCTTAGGCAGACAGAACTATGGCTACACCTTC. The V call is TRBV7-2, the J call TRBJ1-2, with D tentatively TRBD1 (5 bases). Per germline, CDR1 SGHTA and CDR2 FQGNSA. The CDR3 has 14 residues. Trimming removed 1 base at V and 2 bases at J, with 8 bases between.

About this clone: Distinct nucleotide sequences in the sample also encode this CDR3. The chain uses TRBV6-5 and TRBJ2-1; D unresolved. Germline CDR1 and CDR2: MNHEY and SVGAGI. Trimming took 0 bases from V and 7 from J, leaving 4 bases between them. The CDR3 runs to 12 residues. Here the CDR3 reads CASSYSGNEQFF. DNA for the CDR3: TGTGCCAGCAGTTACTCGGGGAATGAGCAGTTCTTC.

V is TRBV21-1 and J is TRBJ1-3; TRBD1, the table's D call, lacks a check against the DNA. TRBV21-1 is a documented pseudogene. This CDR3 comprises 17 residues. The CDR3 sequence: CASSEPWTGSSGNTIYF. DNA of the CDR3: TGTGCCAGCAGCGAACCCTGGACAGGAAGCTCTGGAAACACCATATATTTT.

Written as DNA, the CDR3 is TGTGCCAGCAGTTACTTAACAAGGAACACCGGGGAGCTGTTTTTT. Encoded protein: CASSYLTRNTGELFF. The chain recombines TRBV6-5 with TRBJ2-2, with D unresolved. Germline CDR1 MNHEY, CDR2 SVGAGI. V lost 1 base and J lost 1, with 7 bases in between. The CDR3 totals 15 residues.

The gene calls are TRBV3-1 (or the pseudogene TRBV3-2) and TRBJ2-7, with D possibly TRBD2 on 5 matching bases. Trimming shortened V by 2 bases and J by 3 bases, and 14 bases separated the two germline ends. In germline, CDR1 is LGHDT, CDR2 YNNKEL (reference sequence). The CDR3 extends over 15 amino acids. The CDR3 region has the DNA TGTGCCAGCAGCCAATTAGCGTTCTCCTACTACGAGCAGTACTTC. Its translation: CASSQLAFSYYEQYF.

The chain links TRBV6-5 to TRBJ1-2, with D unresolved. Trimming removed 6 bases from V and 0 bases from J, with 8 bases in between. Germline V lookup: CDR1 MNHEY, CDR2 SVGAGI. The CDR3 has 13 amino acids. Here the CDR3 reads CASSAQANYGYTF. The DNA of the CDR3 is TGTGCCAGCAGCGCCCAGGCTAACTATGGCTACACCTTC.

CDR3 region: CASSLAGVGSNEQFF. DNA of the CDR3: TGTGCCAGCAGCTTAGCAGGGGTTGGGAGCAATGAGCAGTTCTTC. V is TRBV11-3 and J is TRBJ2-1; tentative D call: TRBD1 (6 bases). Germline values: CDR1 SGHNT, CDR2 YENEEA. This CDR3 region has 15 residues. Trimming took off 1 base at V and 6 bases at J, with 13 bases between the two ends.

The rearrangement joins TRBV5-1 to TRBJ1-2, with 9 bases aligning to TRBD1. The junction had 5 bases not matched to a gene; V was cut back by 4 bases and J by 4 bases. The CDR3 has 14 amino acids. Germline V gene lookup returns CDR1 SGHRS and CDR2 YFSETQ. The CDR3 bases are TGCGCCAGCAGCCCAGGACAGGGGCCCTATGGCTACACCTTC. Translated: CASSPGQGPYGYTF. Variable domain in full (rest from reference TRBV5-1 and TRBJ1-2): KAGVTQTPRYLIKTRGQQVTLSCSPISGHRSVSWYQQTPGQGLQFLFEYFSETQRNKGNFPGRFSGRQFSNSRSEMNVSTLELGDSALYLCASSPGQGPYGYTFGSGTRLTVV.

V is TRBV18 and J is TRBJ1-2; D is unclear. The germline gives CDR1 KGHSH, CDR2 LQKENI. V shed 0 bases and J shed 5 bases, with 7 bases lying between them. CDR3 length: 13 amino acids. CDR3 region: CASSPPERYGYTF. DNA of the CDR3: TGTGCCAGCTCACCACCGGAACGGTATGGCTACACCTTC.

V is TRBV12-5 and J is TRBJ2-3; D gene unclear. The germline V gene has CDR1 LGHNT and CDR2 FRNRAP. V lost 2 bases to trimming and J lost 6 bases, with 12 bases between them. The CDR3 has 14 amino acids. Here the CDR3 reads CASGLLSLMDTQYF. The CDR3 nucleotides are TGTGCTAGTGGTTTGCTCTCGCTGATGGATACGCAGTATTTT.

The chain links TRBV4-3 to TRBJ1-1; D remains ambiguous. The germline gives CDR1 LGHNA, CDR2 YSLEER. Deletions cut 0 bases from V and 6 bases from J, with 17 bases between. The CDR3 loop spans 16 amino acids. CDR3 amino acids: CASSQEPSPAGAEAFF. As DNA, the CDR3 is TGCGCCAGCAGCCAAGAACCCAGCCCCGCGGGCGCTGAAGCTTTCTTT.

CDR3 bases: TGTGCCTCTGAGGCCTCTGGGGCCAACGTCCTGACTTTC. Residues: CASEASGANVLTF. The chain carries TRBV25-1 and TRBJ2-6; D remains ambiguous. CDR1 and CDR2 from the germline V gene are MGHDK and SYGVNS. Trimming removed 11 bases from V and 0 bases from J, with 8 bases in between. The length of the CDR3 is 13 residues.